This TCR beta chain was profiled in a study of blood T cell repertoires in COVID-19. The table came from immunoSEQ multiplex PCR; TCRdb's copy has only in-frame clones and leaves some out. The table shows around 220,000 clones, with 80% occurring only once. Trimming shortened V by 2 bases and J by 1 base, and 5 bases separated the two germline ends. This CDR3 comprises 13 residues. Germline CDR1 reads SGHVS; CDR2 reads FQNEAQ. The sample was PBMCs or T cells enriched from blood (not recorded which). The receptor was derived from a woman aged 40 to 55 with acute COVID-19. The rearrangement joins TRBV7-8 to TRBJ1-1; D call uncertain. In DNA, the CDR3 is TGTGCCAGCAGCTTAACAGAGAACACTGAAGCTTTCTTT. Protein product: CASSLTENTEAFF.